This T cell receptor (beta chain) originates from a study of blood T cell repertoires in COVID-19. Whole-study context: Acute and convalescent COVID-19 samples came from the United States, Italy and Spain.

The germline V gene has CDR1 MGHDK and CDR2 SYGVNS. V shed 6 bases and J shed 5 bases, with 10 bases lying between them. The CDR3 length is 12 residues. In the source study's methods: Nucleated cell number was recorded as an estimate derived from reference gene primer amplification. The data were produced by immunoSEQ multiplex PCR, yet TCRdb's version contains in-frame clones alone and is incomplete. V and J calls and clone size come straight from that table; D and trimming were deduced from the DNA. The sample records 150,000 to 200,000 clones, 75% to 90% being singletons. The V call is TRBV25-1, the J call TRBJ1-1, with D uncertain. The sequence was collected from a man aged 40-55 years with acute or convalescent COVID-19. The sequencing input was peripheral blood. The CDR3 region has the DNA TGTGCCAGCAGGGAAGGGAGAACTGAAGCTTTCTTT. Translating gives CASREGRTEAFF.